This T cell receptor beta chain was recorded in a study of CD8+CD57+ T cells in acquired aplastic anemia. Across the study: When averaged, DNA from sorted CD4+ and CD8+ cells came to about 3 ug. Around 11 million reads were obtained on average for healthy donor CD4+ cells. Study findings and constraints: The CD8+ Simpson's diversity of patients and controls was not significantly different. Over 25 shared CD8+ CDR3s appeared highly expressed within patients' immunodominant clones.

Germline V lookup: CDR1 LNHDA, CDR2 SQIVND (reference sequence). The length of the CDR3 is 16 residues. With V trimmed by 5 bases and J by 2 bases, 7 bases remained unmatched. As for this clonotype: Its antigen is still unknown.

Genomic DNA constituted the template upon which TCR beta VDJ and CDR3 profiling was performed. TCRdb reprocessed the reads via MiXCR and lists one record per CDR3 protein. Of 150,000 to 200,000 distinct CDR3 sequences listed, about half were seen once; the top ten hold around 3%. This TCR derives from a human donor in good health. The sequenced material came from sorted CD4+, CD8+, or CD8+CD57+ T cells (not recorded which) from PBMCs. This sequence joins TRBV19 and TRBJ2-1, with 9 bases aligning to TRBD2. CDR3 nucleotide sequence: TGTGCCAGTAGTGTAGCGAGCGGGAGGCCCTACAATGAGCAGTTCTTC. It is translated as CASSVASGRPYNEQFF. The whole variable domain, remainder taken from reference TRBV19 and TRBJ2-1, is DGGITQSPKYLFRKEGQNVTLSCEQNLNHDAMYWYRQDPGQGLRLIYYSQIVNDFQKGDIAEGYSVSREKKESFPLTVTSAQKNPTAFYLCASSVASGRPYNEQFFGPGTRLTVL.